This T cell receptor beta chain appears in the sequencing data of a study of blood T cell repertoires in COVID-19. Across the whole study: Researchers got acute and convalescent COVID-19 samples from the United States, Italy and Spain. Sources were T cells, B-cell-depleted T cells, or PBMCs; the material itself was cDNA or gDNA.

Germline V lookup: CDR1 SGHRS, CDR2 YFSETQ. This CDR3 contains 15 residues. Trimming removed 3 bases at V and 0 bases at J, with 7 bases between. Sequenced by immunoSEQ multiplex PCR; TCRdb stores in-frame clones only, minus some. The data hold about 190,000 clones, with roughly four fifths observed a single time. The TCR was taken from a woman between 40 and 55 years old with acute or convalescent COVID-19. V gene TRBV5-1 combines with J gene TRBJ2-6; D is undetermined. The specimen sequenced was peripheral blood. DNA of the CDR3: TGCGCCAGCAGCTCGGGTAGCTCTGGGGCCAACGTCCTGACTTTC. It encodes CASSSGSSGANVLTF.